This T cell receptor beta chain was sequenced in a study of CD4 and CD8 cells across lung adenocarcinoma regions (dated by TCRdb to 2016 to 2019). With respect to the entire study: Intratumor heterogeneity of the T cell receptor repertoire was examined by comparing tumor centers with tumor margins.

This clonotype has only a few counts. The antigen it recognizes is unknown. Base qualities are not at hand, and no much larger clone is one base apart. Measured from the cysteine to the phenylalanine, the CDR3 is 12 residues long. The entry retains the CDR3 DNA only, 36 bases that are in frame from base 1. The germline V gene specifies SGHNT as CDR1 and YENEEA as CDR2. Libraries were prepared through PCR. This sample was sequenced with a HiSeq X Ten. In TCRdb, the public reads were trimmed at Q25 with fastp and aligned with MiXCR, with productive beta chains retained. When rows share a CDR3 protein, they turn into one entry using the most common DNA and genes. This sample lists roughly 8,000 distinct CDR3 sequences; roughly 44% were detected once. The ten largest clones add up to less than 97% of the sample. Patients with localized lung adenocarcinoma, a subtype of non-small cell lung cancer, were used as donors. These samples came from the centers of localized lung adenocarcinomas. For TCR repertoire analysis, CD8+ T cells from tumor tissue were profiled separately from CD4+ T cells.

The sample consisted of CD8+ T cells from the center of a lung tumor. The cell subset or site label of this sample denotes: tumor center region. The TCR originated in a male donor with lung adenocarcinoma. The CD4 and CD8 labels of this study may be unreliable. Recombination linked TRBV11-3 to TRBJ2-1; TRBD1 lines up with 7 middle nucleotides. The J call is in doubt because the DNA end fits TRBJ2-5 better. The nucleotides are TGTGCCAGCAGCCTGGACAGGGAGACCCAGTACTTC. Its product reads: CASSLDRETQYF.